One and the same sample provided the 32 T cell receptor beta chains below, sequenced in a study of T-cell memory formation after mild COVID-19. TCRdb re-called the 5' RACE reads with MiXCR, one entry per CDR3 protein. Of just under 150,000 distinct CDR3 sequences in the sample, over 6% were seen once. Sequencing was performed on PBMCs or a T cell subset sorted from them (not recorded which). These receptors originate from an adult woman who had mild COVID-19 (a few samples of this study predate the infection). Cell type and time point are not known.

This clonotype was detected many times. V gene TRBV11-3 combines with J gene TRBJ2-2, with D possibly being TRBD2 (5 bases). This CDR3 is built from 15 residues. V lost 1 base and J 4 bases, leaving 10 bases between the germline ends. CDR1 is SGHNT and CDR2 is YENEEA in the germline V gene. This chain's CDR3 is CASSLVGGSTGELFF. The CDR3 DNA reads TGTGCCAGCAGCTTAGTTGGCGGGTCCACCGGGGAGCTGTTTTTT.

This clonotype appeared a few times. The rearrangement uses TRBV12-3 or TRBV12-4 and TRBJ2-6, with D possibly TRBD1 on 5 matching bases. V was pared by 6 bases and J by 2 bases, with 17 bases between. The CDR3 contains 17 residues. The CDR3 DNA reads TGTGCCAGCAGCCCTCTATCAGGGCTAACTGGGGCCAACGTCCTGACTTTC. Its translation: CASSPLSGLTGANVLTF.

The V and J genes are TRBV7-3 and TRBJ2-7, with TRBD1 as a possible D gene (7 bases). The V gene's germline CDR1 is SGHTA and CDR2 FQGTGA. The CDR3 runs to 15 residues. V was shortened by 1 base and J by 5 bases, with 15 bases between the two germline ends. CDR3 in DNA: TGTGCCAGCAGCTTAAGCGGGACAGAAGGGAACGAGCAGTACTTC. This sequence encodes CASSLSGTEGNEQYF.

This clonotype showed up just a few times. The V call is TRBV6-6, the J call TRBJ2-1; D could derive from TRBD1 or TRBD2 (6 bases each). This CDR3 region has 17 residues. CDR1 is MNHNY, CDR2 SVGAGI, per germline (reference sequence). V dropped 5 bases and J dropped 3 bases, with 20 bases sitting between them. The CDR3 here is CASSTSRRGALYNEQFF. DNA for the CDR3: TGTGCCAGCAGTACCTCCCGGAGGGGGGCTCTCTACAATGAGCAGTTCTTC.

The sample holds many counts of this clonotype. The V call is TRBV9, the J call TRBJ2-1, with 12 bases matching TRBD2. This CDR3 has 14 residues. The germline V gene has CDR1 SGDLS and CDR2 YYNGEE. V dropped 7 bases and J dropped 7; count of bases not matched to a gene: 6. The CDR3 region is CASSRTSGENEQFF. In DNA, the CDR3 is TGTGCCAGCTCCCGGACTAGCGGGGAGAATGAGCAGTTCTTC.

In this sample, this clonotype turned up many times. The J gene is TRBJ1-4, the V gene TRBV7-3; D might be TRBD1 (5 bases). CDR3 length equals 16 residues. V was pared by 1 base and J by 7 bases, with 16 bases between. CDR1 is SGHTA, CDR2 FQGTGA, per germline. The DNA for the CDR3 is TGTGCCAGCAGCTTAAATTCCCAGGGTGGGAGTGAAAAACTGTTTTTT. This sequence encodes CASSLNSQGGSEKLFF.

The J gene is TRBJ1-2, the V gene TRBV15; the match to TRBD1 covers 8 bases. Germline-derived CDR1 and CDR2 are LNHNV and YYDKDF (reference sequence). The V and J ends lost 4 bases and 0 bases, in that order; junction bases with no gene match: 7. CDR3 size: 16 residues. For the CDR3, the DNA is TGTGCCACCAGCAACCGGACAGGGCAGTCTAACTATGGCTACACCTTC. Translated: CATSNRTGQSNYGYTF.

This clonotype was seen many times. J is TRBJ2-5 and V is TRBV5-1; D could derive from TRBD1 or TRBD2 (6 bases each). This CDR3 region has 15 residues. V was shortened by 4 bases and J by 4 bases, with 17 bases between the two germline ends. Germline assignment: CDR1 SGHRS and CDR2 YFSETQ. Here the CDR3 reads CASSLKRGARETQYF. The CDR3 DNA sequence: TGCGCCAGCAGCCTCAAAAGGGGGGCAAGAGAGACCCAGTACTTC.

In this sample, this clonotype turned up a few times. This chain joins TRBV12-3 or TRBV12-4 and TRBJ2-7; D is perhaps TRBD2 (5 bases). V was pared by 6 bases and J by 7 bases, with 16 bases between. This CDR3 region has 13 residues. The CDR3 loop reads CASRGAGVGEQYF. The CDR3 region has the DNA TGTGCCAGCAGGGGCGCCGGGGTGGGAGAGCAGTACTTC.

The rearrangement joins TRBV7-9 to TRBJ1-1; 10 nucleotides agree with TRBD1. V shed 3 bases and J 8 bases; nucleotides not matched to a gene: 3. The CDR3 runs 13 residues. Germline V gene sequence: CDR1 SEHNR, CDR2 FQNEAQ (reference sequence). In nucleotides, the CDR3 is TGTGCCAGCAGCTTTGACAGGGGGCTGGAAGCTTTCTTT. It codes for CASSFDRGLEAFF.

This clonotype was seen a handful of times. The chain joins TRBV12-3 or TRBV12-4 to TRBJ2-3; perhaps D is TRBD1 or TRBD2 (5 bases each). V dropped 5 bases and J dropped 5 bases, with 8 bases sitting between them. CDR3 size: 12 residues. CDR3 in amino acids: CASSARGDTQYF. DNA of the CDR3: TGTGCCAGCAGTGCGAGGGGAGATACGCAGTATTTT.

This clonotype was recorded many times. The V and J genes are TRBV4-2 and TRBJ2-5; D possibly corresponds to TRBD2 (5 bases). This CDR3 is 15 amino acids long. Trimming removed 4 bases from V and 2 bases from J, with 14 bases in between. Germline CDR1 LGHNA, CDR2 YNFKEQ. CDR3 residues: CASSRHRGAQETQYF. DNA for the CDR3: TGTGCCAGCAGCCGCCACCGGGGTGCTCAAGAGACCCAGTACTTC.

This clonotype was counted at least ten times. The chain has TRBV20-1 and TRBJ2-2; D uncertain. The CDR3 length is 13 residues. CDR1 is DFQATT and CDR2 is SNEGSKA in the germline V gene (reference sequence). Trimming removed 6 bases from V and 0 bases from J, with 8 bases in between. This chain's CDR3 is CSAIGPNTGELFF. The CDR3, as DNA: TGCAGTGCCATCGGTCCGAACACCGGGGAGCTGTTTTTT.

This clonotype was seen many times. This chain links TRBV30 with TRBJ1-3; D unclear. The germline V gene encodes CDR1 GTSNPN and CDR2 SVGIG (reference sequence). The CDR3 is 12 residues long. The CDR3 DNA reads TGTGGATACCGTAGCTCTGGAAACACCATATATTTT. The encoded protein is CGYRSSGNTIYF. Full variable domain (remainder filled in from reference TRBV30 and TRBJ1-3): SQTIHQWPATLVQPVGSPLSLECTVEGTSNPNLYWYRQAAGRGLQLLFYSVGIGQISSEVPQNLSASRPQDRQFILSSKKLLLSDSGFYLCGYRSSGNTIYFGEGSWLTVV.

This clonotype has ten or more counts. CDR3 bases: TGCGCCAGCAGCATGGATAGCTATAATTCACCCCTCCACTTT. Translated, it gives CASSMDSYNSPLHF. The chain couples TRBV5-1 to TRBJ1-6; no definite D call. V gave up 4 bases and J gave up 3 bases, with 8 bases separating them. Germline V gene data show CDR1 as SGHRS and CDR2 as YFSETQ. The CDR3 is 14 residues long.

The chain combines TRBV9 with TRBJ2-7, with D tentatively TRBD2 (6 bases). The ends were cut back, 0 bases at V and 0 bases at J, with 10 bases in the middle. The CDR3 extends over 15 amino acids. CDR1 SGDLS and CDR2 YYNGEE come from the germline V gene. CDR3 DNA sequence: TGTGCCAGCAGCGTAGCGGGCGGGGCCTCCTACGAGCAGTACTTC. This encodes CASSVAGGASYEQYF.

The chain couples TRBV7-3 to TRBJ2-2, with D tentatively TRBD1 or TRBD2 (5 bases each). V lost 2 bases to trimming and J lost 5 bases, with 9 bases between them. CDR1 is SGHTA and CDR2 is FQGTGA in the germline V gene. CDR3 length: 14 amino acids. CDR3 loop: CASSLGGSTGELFF. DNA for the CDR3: TGTGCCAGCAGCTTAGGGGGTAGTACCGGGGAGCTGTTTTTT.

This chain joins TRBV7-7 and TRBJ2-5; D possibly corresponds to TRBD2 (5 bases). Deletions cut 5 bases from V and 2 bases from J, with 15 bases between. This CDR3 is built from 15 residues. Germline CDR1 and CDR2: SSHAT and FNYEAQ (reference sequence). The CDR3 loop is CASSTGRAVQETQYF. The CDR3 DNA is TGTGCCAGCAGCACGGGGAGAGCGGTACAAGAGACCCAGTACTTC.

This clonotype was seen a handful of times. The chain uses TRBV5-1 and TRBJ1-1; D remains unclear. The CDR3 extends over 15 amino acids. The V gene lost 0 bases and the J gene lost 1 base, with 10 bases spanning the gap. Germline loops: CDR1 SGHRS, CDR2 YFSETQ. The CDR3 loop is CASSLAPRGNTEAFF. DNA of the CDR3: TGCGCCAGCAGCTTGGCCCCCCGGGGGAACACTGAAGCTTTCTTT.

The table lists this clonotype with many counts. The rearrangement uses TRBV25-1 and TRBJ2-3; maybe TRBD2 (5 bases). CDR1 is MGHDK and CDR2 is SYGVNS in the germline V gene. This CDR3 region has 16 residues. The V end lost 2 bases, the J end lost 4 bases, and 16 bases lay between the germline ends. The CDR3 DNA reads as TGTGCCAGCAGTGAAAGCCGGATTGAGGGCCCAGATACGCAGTATTTT. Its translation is CASSESRIEGPDTQYF.

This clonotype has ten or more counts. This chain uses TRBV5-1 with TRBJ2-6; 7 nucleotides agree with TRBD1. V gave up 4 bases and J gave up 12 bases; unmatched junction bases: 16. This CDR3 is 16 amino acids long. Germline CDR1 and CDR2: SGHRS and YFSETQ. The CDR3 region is CASSPQGPNRGSVLTF. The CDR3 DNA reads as TGCGCCAGCAGCCCACAGGGGCCTAACAGAGGTAGCGTCCTGACTTTC.

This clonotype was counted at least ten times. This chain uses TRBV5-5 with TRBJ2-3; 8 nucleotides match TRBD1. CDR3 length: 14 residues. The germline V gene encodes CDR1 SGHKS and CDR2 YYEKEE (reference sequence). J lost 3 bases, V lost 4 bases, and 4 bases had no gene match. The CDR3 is CASSSRTGTDTQYF. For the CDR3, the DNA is TGTGCCAGCAGCAGCAGGACAGGGACAGATACGCAGTATTTT.

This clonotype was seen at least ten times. DNA of the CDR3: TGCAGTGCTAGTCCAGGACTAGGTCGAGGCGAGCAGTACTTC. As protein: CSASPGLGRGEQYF. The chain joins TRBV20-1 to TRBJ2-7; TRBD2 matches at 7 bases. The CDR3 totals 14 residues. V lost 3 bases to trimming and J lost 6 bases; unmatched junction nucleotides: 11. Germline lookup yields CDR1 DFQATT and CDR2 SNEGSKA (reference sequence).

The chain's CDR3 is CASSIRRGSQETQYF. DNA for the CDR3: TGTGCCAGTAGTATAAGGCGGGGGTCCCAAGAGACCCAGTACTTC. This rearrangement joins TRBV19 to TRBJ2-5; 7 bases line up with TRBD2. This CDR3 has 15 amino acids. CDR1 is LNHDA and CDR2 is SQIVND in the germline V gene (reference sequence). V lost 2 bases, J lost 1 base, and 4 bases stayed unmatched.

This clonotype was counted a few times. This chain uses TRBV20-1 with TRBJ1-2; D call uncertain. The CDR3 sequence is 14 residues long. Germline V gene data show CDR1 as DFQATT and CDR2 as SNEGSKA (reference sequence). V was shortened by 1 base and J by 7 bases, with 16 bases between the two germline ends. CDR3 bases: TGCAGTGCTAGAGGGGGAGAGGGCGGCCGTGGCTACACCTTC. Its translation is CSARGGEGGRGYTF.

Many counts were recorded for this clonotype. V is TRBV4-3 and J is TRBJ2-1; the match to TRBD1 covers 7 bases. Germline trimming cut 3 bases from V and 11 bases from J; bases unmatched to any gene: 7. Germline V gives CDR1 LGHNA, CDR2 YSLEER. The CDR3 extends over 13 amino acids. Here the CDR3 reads CASSQADRPQQFF. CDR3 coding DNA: TGCGCCAGCAGCCAGGCGGACAGGCCGCAGCAGTTCTTC.

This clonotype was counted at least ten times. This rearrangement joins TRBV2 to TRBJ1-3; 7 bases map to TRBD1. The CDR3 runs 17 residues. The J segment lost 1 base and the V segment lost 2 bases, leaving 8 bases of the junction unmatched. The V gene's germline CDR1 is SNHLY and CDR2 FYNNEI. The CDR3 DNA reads TGTGCCAGCAGTGAACATGGGACAGATCGATCTGGAAACACCATATATTTT. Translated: CASSEHGTDRSGNTIYF.

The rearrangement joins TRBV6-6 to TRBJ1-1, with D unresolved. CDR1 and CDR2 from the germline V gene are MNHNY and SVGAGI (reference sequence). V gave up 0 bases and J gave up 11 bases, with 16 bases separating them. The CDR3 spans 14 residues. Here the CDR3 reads CASSYSRETTRAFF. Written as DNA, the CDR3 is TGTGCCAGCAGTTACTCGAGGGAGACGACCAGGGCTTTCTTT.

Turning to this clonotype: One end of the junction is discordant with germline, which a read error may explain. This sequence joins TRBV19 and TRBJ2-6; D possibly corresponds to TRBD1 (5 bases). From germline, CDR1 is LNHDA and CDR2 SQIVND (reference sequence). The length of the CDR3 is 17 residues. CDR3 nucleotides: TGTGCCAGTAGTCTCGCCGTCCTGTTCTCTGGGGCCAACATCCTGACTTTC. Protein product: CASSLAVLFSGANILTF. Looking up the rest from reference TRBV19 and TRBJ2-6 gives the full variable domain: DGGITQSPKYLFRKEGQNVTLSCEQNLNHDAMYWYRQDPGQGLRLIYYSQIVNDFQKGDIAEGYSVSREKKESFPLTVTSAQKNPTAFYLCASSLAVLFSGANILTFGAGSRLTVL.

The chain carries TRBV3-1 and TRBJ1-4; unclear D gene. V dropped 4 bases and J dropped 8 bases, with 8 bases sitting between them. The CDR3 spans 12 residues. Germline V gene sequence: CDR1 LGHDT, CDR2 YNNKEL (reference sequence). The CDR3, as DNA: TGTGCCAGCAGCCTCGGTGTGGAAAAACTGTTTTTT. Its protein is CASSLGVEKLFF. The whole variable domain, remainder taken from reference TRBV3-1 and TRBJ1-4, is DTAVSQTPKYLVTQMGNDKSIKCEQNLGHDTMYWYKQDSKKFLKIMFSYNNKELIINETVPNRFSPKSPDKAHLNLHINSLELGDSAVYFCASSLGVEKLFFGSGTQLSVL.

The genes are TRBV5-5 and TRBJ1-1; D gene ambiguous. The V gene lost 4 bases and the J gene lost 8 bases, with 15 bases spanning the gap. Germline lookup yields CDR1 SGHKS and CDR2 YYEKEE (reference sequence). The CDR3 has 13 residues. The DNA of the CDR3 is TGTGCCAGCAGCACATTCATTGGTTCCGAAGCTTTCTTT. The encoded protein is CASSTFIGSEAFF.

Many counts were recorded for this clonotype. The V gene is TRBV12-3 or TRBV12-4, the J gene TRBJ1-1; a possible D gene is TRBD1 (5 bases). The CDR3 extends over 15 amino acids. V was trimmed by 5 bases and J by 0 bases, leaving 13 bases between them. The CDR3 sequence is CASSPSGALNTEAFF. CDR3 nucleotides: TGTGCCAGCAGTCCATCCGGGGCCCTGAACACTGAAGCTTTCTTT.